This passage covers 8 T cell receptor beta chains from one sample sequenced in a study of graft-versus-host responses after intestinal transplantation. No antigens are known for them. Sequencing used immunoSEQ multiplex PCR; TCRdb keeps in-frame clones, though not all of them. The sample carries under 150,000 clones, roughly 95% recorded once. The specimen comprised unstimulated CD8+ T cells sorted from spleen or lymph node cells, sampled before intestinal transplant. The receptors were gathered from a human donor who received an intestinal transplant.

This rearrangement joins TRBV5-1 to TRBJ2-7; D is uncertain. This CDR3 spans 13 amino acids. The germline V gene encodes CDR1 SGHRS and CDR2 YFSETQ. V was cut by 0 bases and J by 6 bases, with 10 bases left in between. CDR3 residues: CASSLGAKSEQYF. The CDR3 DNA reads TGCGCCAGCAGCTTGGGGGCCAAATCCGAGCAGTACTTC.

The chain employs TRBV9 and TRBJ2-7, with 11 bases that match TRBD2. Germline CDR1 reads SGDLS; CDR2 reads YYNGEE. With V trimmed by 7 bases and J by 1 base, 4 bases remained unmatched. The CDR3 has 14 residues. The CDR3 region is CASSTSGASYEQYF. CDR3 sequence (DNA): TGTGCCAGCTCGACTAGCGGGGCATCCTACGAGCAGTACTTC.

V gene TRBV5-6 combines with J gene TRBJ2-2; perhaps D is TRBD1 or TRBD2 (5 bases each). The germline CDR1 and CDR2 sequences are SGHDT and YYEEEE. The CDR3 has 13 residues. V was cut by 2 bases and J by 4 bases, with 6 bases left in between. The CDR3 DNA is TGTGCCAGCAGCTTTGGGACCACCGGGGAGCTGTTTTTT. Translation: CASSFGTTGELFF.

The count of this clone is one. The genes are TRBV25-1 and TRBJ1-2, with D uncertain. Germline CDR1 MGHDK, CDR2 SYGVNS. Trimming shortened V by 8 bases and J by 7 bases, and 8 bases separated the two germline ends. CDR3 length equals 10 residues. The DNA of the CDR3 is TGTGCCAGCTTCAAGGGTGGCTACACCTTC. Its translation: CASFKGGYTF.

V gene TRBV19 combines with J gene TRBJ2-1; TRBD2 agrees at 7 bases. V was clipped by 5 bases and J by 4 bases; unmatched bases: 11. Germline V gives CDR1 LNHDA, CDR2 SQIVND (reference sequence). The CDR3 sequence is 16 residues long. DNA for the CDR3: TGTGCCAGTAGTCCAAGGGGAGCGGGAAGTTACAATGAGCAGTTCTTC. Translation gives CASSPRGAGSYNEQFF. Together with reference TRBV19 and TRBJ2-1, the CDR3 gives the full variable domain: DGGITQSPKYLFRKEGQNVTLSCEQNLNHDAMYWYRQDPGQGLRLIYYSQIVNDFQKGDIAEGYSVSREKKESFPLTVTSAQKNPTAFYLCASSPRGAGSYNEQFFGPGTRLTVL.

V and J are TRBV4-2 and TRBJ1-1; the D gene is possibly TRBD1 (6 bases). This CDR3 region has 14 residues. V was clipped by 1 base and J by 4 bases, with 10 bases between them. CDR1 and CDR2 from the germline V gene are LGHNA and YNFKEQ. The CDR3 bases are TGTGCCAGCAGCCAAGGGGAGGGGGTCACTGAAGCTTTCTTT. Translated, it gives CASSQGEGVTEAFF.

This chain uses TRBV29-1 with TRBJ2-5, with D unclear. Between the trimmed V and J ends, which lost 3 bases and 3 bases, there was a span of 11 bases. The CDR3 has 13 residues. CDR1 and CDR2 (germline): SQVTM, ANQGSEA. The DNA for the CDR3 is TGCAGCGTTGACGAGCTTGGGGAAGAGACCCAGTACTTC. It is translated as CSVDELGEETQYF.

In DNA form, the CDR3 reads TGTGCCAGCAGCGGTCCGGGGGGTATCTATGGCTACACCTTC. Translated, it gives CASSGPGGIYGYTF. The chain is built from TRBV9 and TRBJ1-2; weak D call: TRBD1 (5 bases). The germline gives CDR1 SGDLS, CDR2 YYNGEE. CDR3 length equals 14 residues. The V end lost 3 bases, the J end lost 4 bases, and 13 bases lay between the germline ends.